Each of the 15 T cell receptor beta chains below was sequenced from the same sample in a study of sequential checkpoint blockade in melanoma. Sample treatment: randomized to nivolumab then ipilimumab (arm A) or the reverse (arm B). The table came from immunoSEQ multiplex PCR; TCRdb's copy has only in-frame clones and leaves some out. The table shows roughly 18,000 clones, with about 26% occurring only once. The sequencing here drew on tumor tissue (inferred from file names), taken from a patient given nivolumab and ipilimumab in sequence. Every receptor here comes from a human donor with melanoma.

The chain recombines TRBV1 with TRBJ2-7; the table's D call TRBD2 went unverified against the DNA. TRBV1 is a documented pseudogene. The CDR3 has 15 amino acids. CDR3 bases: TGCGCCAGCAGCCCGCCAAGCGGGAGCTCCTACGAGCAGTACTTC. Protein sequence: CASSPPSGSSYEQYF.

This clone came up a few times. J is TRBJ1-2 and V is TRBV30; D gene ambiguous. CDR1 and CDR2 from the germline V gene are GTSNPN and SVGIG (reference sequence). Deletions cut 3 bases from V and 4 bases from J, with 12 bases between. The CDR3 is 13 residues long. The chain's CDR3 is CAWSVGYLYGYTF. Written as DNA, the CDR3 is TGTGCCTGGAGCGTAGGGTATCTCTATGGCTACACCTTC.

This clone has a count of ten or more. The CDR3 loop reads CASSPRWVIASSTDTQYF. CDR3 sequence (DNA): TGTGCCAGCAGCCCCCGGTGGGTGATAGCGTCTAGCACAGATACGCAGTATTTT. This chain links TRBV11-3 with TRBJ2-3, with D perhaps matching TRBD2 (5 bases). Per germline, CDR1 SGHNT and CDR2 YENEEA. Trimming removed 5 bases from V and 0 bases from J, with 21 bases in between. The CDR3 loop spans 18 amino acids.

This clone came up once. The CDR3 DNA sequence: TGTGCCAGTAGTTCGGGATTCGGGACAGATAATGGGTTGCGGTACTTC. It encodes CASSSGFGTDNGLRYF. The chain joins TRBV19 to TRBJ2-5, with TRBD1 matching 7 bases. Germline CDR1 LNHDA, CDR2 SQIVND (reference sequence). With V trimmed by 5 bases and J by 13 bases, 22 bases remained unmatched. The CDR3 is 16 residues long.

Only one count was recorded for this clone. V is TRBV18 and J is TRBJ2-3; 11 nucleotides line up with TRBD1. The germline CDR1 and CDR2 sequences are KGHSH and LQKENI. The CDR3 length is 15 residues. After removal of 2 bases from V and 4 bases from J, the junction contained 2 bases not matched to a gene. Here the CDR3 reads CASSPGQGAADTQYF. In DNA, the CDR3 is TGTGCCAGCTCACCAGGACAGGGGGCGGCAGATACGCAGTATTTT.

V and J are TRBV6-8 and TRBJ2-1; 8 nucleotides align to TRBD1. The CDR3 is 16 amino acids. Germline values: CDR1 MNHGY, CDR2 SAAAGT. The junction had 9 bases not matched to a gene; V was cut back by 5 bases and J by 3 bases. For the CDR3, the DNA is TGTGCCAGCAGTCCCCTTAAGACAGGGGTCTACAATGAGCAGTTCTTC. Its translation is CASSPLKTGVYNEQFF.

The rearrangement joins TRBV29-1 to TRBJ1-2, with 7 bases aligning to TRBD1. Germline loops: CDR1 SQVTM, CDR2 ANQGSEA. The CDR3 has 12 residues. The ends lost 4 bases at V and 8 bases at J; junction bases unmatched: 7. The CDR3 nucleotides read TGCAGCGTTGTCGAGGGGGCGGGGGGCTACACCTTC. Protein: CSVVEGAGGYTF.

This chain uses TRBV9 with TRBJ2-1; 9 nucleotides align to TRBD2. Germline CDR1 and CDR2: SGDLS and YYNGEE. The CDR3 runs to 13 residues. Trimming took 7 bases from V and 10 from J; bases not matched to a gene: 9. The CDR3 region is CASQRTSVWEQFF. The CDR3 DNA sequence: TGTGCCAGCCAACGGACTAGCGTTTGGGAGCAGTTCTTC.

In its sample, this clone was seen a few times. V gene TRBV6-8 combines with J gene TRBJ1-2; weak D call: TRBD1 (5 bases). Between the trimmed V and J ends, which lost 5 bases and 2 bases, there was a span of 9 bases. Germline V gives CDR1 MNHGY, CDR2 SAAAGT. The CDR3 is 13 residues long. This CDR3 is CASSQEGNYGYTF. The CDR3 DNA follows: TGTGCCAGCAGTCAAGAGGGGAACTATGGCTACACCTTC.

The CDR3 region has the DNA TGTGCCAGCAGCGGGGGGACAGTGAATTCACCCCTCCACTTT. Translating it yields CASSGGTVNSPLHF. The V gene is TRBV9, the J gene TRBJ1-6, with 7 bases matching TRBD1. Looked up from germline, CDR1 is SGDLS and CDR2 is YYNGEE. The CDR3 is 14 residues long. V lost 3 bases, J lost 7 bases, and 4 bases stayed unmatched.

This clone occurred a few times. This rearrangement joins TRBV6-1 to TRBJ1-2; D is undetermined. The CDR3 is 17 amino acids. Trimming shortened V by 1 base and J by 4 bases, and 19 bases separated the two germline ends. Germline V gene data show CDR1 as MNHNS and CDR2 as SASEGT. The CDR3 loop is CASSEVLTIDSLYGYTF. The CDR3 DNA follows: TGTGCCAGCAGTGAAGTTCTTACTATCGATTCGCTCTATGGCTACACCTTC.

CDR3 sequence (DNA): TGTGCCAGCGACCGAAGTGGTACGCAGTATTTT. Its translation is CASDRSGTQYF. The chain is built from TRBV6-7 and TRBJ2-3; no clear D. TRBV6-7 is placed among ORFs of uncertain function. V lost 8 bases and J lost 8, with 11 bases in between. The CDR3 has 11 residues.

This chain links TRBV19 with TRBJ1-2; 7 positions agree with TRBD1. The length of the CDR3 is 14 residues. With V trimmed by 7 bases and J by 7 bases, 12 bases remained unmatched. CDR1 and CDR2 from the germline V gene are LNHDA and SQIVND (reference sequence). Here the CDR3 reads CASNPTGTDSGYTF. CDR3 DNA: TGTGCCAGTAATCCCACCGGGACAGACTCTGGCTACACCTTC.

This clone was recorded a few times. CDR3 nucleotides: TGTGCCAGCAGTTACTCGAAACAGGGATCGAACACCGGGGAGCTGTTTTTT. Amino acids: CASSYSKQGSNTGELFF. The chain is built from TRBV6-8 and TRBJ2-2; D possibly corresponds to TRBD1 (6 bases). V was trimmed by 0 bases and J by 0 bases, leaving 11 bases between them. The CDR3 is 17 residues long. The germline V gene encodes CDR1 MNHGY and CDR2 SAAAGT.

This clone has at least ten counts. The rearrangement links TRBV7-5 to TRBJ1-2. TRBV7-5 represents a pseudogene. CDR3 length: 15 amino acids. CDR3 nucleotides: TGTGCCAGCAGCTTAGGTCCACGGATCGTCTATGGCTACACCTTC. Protein sequence: CASSLGPRIVYGYTF.